The source of this T cell receptor beta chain is a study of human T cells and chemical hapten exposure. Unique molecular identifiers were attached to individual cDNA molecules during library preparation. Authors' analysis steps: Counts of TCRs in each sample centred on a median of about 99,000 and extended from roughly 25,000 to 750,000. MiXCR was run by TCRdb on the reads, yielding one entry per CDR3 protein. These V and J calls originate from TCRdb's pipeline instead of the authors' own analysis. The data show about 120,000 distinct CDR3 sequences, 8.5% seen once. Researchers extracted total RNA from unfractionated whole blood. Germline V lookup: CDR1 SGHVS, CDR2 FNYEAQ. The CDR3 sequence is 16 residues long. V lost 4 bases to trimming and J lost 2 bases; unmatched junction nucleotides: 4. This clonotype was seen many times.

The sequence was obtained from a human donor in good health. Some clones in this sample may be carry-over from other donors' samples. The genes are TRBV7-6 and TRBJ2-7, with 14 nucleotides matching TRBD2. The sample was whole blood. This CDR3 reads CASSSGLAGGTYEQYF. DNA for the CDR3: TGTGCCAGCAGCTCCGGACTAGCGGGGGGCACCTACGAGCAGTACTTC.